Below, one T cell receptor (beta chain) is given with its context. Antigen unknown. PCR primers comprised 60 Vbeta and 13 Jbeta primers. Sequenced by immunoSEQ multiplex PCR; TCRdb stores in-frame clones only, minus some. The sample is made up of around 100,000 clones, and the top ten hold 5.5% to 8% of it. This specimen comes from a study of cytomegalovirus exposure and HLA in healthy donors. The study's findings and limits: The study had only CMV serostatus as immune exposure information. One variant, a missense change in DCLRE1C, was linked in a later analysis to TCR beta V- and J-gene trimming.

The germline V gene encodes CDR1 MNHEY and CDR2 SMNVEV (reference sequence). The V gene lost 5 bases and the J gene lost 2 bases, with 10 bases spanning the gap. The CDR3 extends over 13 amino acids. Source material: PBMCs. The chain recombines TRBV27 with TRBJ2-7, with a tentative D call TRBD1 (5 bases). The sequence came from a man aged 40-55 years in good health and CMV-seropositive. This CDR3 is CASSKQAPYEQYF. In DNA, the CDR3 is TGTGCCAGCAGTAAACAGGCGCCCTACGAGCAGTACTTC.